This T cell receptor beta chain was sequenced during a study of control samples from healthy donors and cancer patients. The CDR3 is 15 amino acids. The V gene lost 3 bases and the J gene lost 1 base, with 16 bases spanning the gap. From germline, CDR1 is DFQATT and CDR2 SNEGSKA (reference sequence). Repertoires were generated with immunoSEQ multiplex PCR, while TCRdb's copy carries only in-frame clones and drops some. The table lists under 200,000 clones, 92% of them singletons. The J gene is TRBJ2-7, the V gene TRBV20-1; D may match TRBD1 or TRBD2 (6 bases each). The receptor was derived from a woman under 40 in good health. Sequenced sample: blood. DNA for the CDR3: TGCAGTGCTAGTTCCGCCGGGGGCCCTTCCTACGAGCAGTACTTC. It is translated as CSASSAGGPSYEQYF.